The clone carrying this TCR beta chain was detected a few times. Antigen: not known. TCRdb reanalysed the RT-PCR reads using MiXCR and keeps one entry per CDR3 protein. This table has 650,000 to 800,000 distinct CDR3 sequences, approximately 15% appearing once. This sample stems from a study of response to subunit inactivated influenza vaccine. Study-wide results and caveats: New T cells are recruited in small numbers by each seasonal influenza vaccination, according to the authors' suggestion.

CDR3 length equals 14 residues. V dropped 6 bases and J dropped 5 bases, with 13 bases sitting between them. This material consisted of PBMCs from blood, taken around 15 days before vaccination. The TCR comes from a middle-aged man who received an inactivated influenza vaccine. The rearrangement joins TRBV12-3 or TRBV12-4 to TRBJ2-2; no definite D call. CDR3 amino acids: CASRPGVETGELFF. The CDR3 DNA reads as TGTGCCAGCAGGCCGGGTGTGGAGACCGGGGAGCTGTTTTTT.